This entry concerns a single TCR beta chain. The antigen this receptor binds is unknown. No quality values exist for individual bases; no much larger clone is one base distant. V is pared back by 6 bases and J by 6 bases, with 15 bases lying between the germline termini. The CDR3 covers 14 residues, taking in both the cysteine and the phenylalanine. Only CDR3 DNA remains: 42 bases, in frame from the first base. CDR1 and CDR2, looked up from the germline V gene, are KGHDR and SFDVKD. Reads for this sample came from an Illumina HiSeq 1500. TCRdb reanalyzed the raw reads on its own, using fastp at Q25 for trimming and MiXCR for clone calling, and kept in-frame beta chains. Each entry merges the rows of one CDR3 protein and shows their most common DNA and genes. The table for this sample lists roughly 500,000 distinct CDR3 sequences; around a third of them were counted only once. Jointly, the top ten make up about a sixth of the sample.

This specimen comes from a study of T cell repertoires in cytomegalovirus infection (dated by TCRdb to the late 2010s). About the study as a whole: Alongside well-studied HLA-B-restricted epitopes, the peptide stimulations were aimed at recently identified HLA-C-restricted CMV epitopes, whose presentation resists viral immunomodulation. Because public TCR beta signatures pointed to carriage of CMV infection together with the matching HLA type, the HLA type of each donor mattered for the analysis.

The investigation overall reported the following: In the ex vivo response, HLA-C-restricted CMV-specific TCR beta clonotypes were dominant, and in two of eight donors the single most frequent clonotype came from this HLA-C-restricted group. In both this cohort and an independent cohort of over 350 donors, the cumulative frequency of public TCR beta family members distinguished carriers of CMV infection plus the relevant HLA type.

The intended sense of this specimen's treatment or condition label: in vitro stimulation with specific CMV peptide epitopes to enrich CMV-specific T cells. The sequence was obtained from a human donor in good health (CMV status not recorded). Some clones in this sample may be carry-over from other donors' samples. The rearrangement combines TRBV24-1 with TRBJ2-3, with TRBD2 as a weak D call on 5 bases. Sequenced material: cultured PBMCs, taken from culture after CMV antigen stimulation. In nucleotides, the sequence is TGTGCCACCAGTCTCGGGGTGGCCGGGGATACGCAGTATTTT. Translated, it reads CATSLGVAGDTQYF.